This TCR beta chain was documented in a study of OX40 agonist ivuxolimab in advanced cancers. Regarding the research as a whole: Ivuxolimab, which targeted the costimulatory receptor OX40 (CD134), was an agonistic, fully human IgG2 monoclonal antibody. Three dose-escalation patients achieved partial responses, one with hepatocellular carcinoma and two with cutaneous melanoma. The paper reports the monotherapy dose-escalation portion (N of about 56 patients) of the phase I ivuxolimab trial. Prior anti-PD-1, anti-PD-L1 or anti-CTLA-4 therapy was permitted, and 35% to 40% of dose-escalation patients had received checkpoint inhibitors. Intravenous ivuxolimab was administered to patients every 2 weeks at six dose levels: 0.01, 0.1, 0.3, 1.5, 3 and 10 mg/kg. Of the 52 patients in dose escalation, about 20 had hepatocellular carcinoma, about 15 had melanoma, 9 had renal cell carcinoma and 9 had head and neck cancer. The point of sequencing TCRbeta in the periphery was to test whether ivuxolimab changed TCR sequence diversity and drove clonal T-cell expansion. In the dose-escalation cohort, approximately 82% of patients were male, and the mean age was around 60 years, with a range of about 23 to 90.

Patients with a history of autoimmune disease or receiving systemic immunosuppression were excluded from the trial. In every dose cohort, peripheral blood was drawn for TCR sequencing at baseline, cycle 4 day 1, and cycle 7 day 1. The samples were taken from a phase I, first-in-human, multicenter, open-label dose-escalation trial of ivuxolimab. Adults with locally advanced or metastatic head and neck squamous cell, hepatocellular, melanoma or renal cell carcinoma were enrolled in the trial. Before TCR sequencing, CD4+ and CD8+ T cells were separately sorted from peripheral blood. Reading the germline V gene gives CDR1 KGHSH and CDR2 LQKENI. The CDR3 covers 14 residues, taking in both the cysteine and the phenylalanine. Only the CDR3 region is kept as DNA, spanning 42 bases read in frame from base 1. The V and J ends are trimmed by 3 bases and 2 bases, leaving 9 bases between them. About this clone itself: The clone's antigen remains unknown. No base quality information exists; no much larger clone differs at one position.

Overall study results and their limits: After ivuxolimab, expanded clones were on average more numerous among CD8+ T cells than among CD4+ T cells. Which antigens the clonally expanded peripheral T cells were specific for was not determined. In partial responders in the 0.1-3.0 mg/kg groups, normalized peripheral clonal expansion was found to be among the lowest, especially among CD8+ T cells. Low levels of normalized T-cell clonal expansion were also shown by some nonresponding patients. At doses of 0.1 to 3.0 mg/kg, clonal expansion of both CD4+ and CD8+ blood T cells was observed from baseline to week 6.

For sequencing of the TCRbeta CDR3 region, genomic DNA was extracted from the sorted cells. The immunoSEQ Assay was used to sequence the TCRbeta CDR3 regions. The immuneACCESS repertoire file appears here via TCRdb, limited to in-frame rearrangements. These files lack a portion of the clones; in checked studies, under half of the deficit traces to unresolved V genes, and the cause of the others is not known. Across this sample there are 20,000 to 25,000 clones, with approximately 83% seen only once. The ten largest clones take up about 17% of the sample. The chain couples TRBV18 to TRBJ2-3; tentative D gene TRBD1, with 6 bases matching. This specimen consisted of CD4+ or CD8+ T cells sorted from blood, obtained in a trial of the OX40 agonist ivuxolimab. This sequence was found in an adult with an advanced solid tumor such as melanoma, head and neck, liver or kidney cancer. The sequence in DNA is TGTGCCAGCTCACCTACAGGGCTCACAGATACGCAGTATTTT. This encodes CASSPTGLTDTQYF. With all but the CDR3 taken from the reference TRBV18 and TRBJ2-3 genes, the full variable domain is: NAGVMQNPRHLVRRRGQEARLRCSPMKGHSHVYWYRQLPEEGLKFMVYLQKENIIDESGMPKERFSAEFPKEGPSILRIQQVVRGDSAAYFCASSPTGLTDTQYFGPGTRLTVL.